This TCR beta chain was captured in a study of shared clonotypes between healthy human individuals. Findings and limits, study-wide: Limited genetic and exposure-history diversity came from having few donors.

The V gene's germline CDR1 is MDHEN and CDR2 SYDVKM. The CDR3 has 16 residues. Between the trimmed V and J ends, which lost 5 bases and 5 bases, there was a span of 19 bases. Evenly divided among several immunoSEQ plates was the genomic DNA of each subset. Authors' analysis steps: Filtering differed because ImmunoSEQ produced junction-only sequences that carried no quality scores. Profiled with immunoSEQ multiplex PCR; TCRdb holds only in-frame clones, not every one. The DNA gave D and trimming, while V, J and clone size come from that table. The sample yields about 600,000 clones, nearly 97% seen once. Naive CD8 cells lacked CD45RO, underwent positive selection for CCR7 and left out terminally differentiated effector memory CD45RA+ cells. In the case of this clone: Its antigen is undetermined.

The material sequenced was naive CD8+ T cells sorted from blood. The chain links TRBV28 to TRBJ1-5, with a tentative D call TRBD1 (6 bases). This TCR was sampled from a woman younger than 45 in good health. CDR3 sequence: CASSRKDRWGDQPQHF. CDR3 coding DNA: TGTGCCAGCAGTCGGAAAGACAGGTGGGGGGATCAGCCCCAGCATTTT.